The 16 T cell receptor beta chains presented below share a single source sample, sequenced in a study of spatial heterogeneity in lung cancer. Documented time point: sample taken at primary tumor resection. MiXCR was run by TCRdb on the 5' RACE reads, yielding one entry per CDR3 protein. The sample has about 38,000 distinct CDR3 sequences, 7.5% seen once. The sample was PBMCs, taken at surgery. All receptors derive from a male donor with early-stage non-small cell lung cancer.

This clonotype showed up many times. The V call is TRBV19, the J call TRBJ2-4, with unresolved D. The germline V gene has CDR1 LNHDA and CDR2 SQIVND (reference sequence). The CDR3 is 18 amino acids. V gave up 2 bases and J gave up 0 bases, with 17 bases separating them. The CDR3 sequence: CASSILGLSQLAKNIQYF. CDR3 coding DNA: TGTGCCAGTAGTATATTAGGGTTGAGTCAACTAGCCAAAAACATTCAGTACTTC. Using reference TRBV19 and TRBJ2-4 for the parts outside the CDR3, the full variable domain is DGGITQSPKYLFRKEGQNVTLSCEQNLNHDAMYWYRQDPGQGLRLIYYSQIVNDFQKGDIAEGYSVSREKKESFPLTVTSAQKNPTAFYLCASSILGLSQLAKNIQYFGAGTRLSVL.

This clonotype has more than one count but fewer than ten. The rearrangement links TRBV6-2 or TRBV6-3 to TRBJ1-3; unclear D gene. V lost 7 bases to trimming and J lost 0 bases, with 13 bases between them. The CDR3 is 15 residues long. From germline, CDR1 is MNHEY and CDR2 SVGEGT. In DNA form, the CDR3 reads TGTGCCAGCATCCCGGCCGGTAGCTCTGGAAACACCATATATTTT. It specifies CASIPAGSSGNTIYF.

This clonotype was picked up many times. CDR3 DNA: TGTGCCAGCAGCCAAGATTGGCACTCCGGGGGCTACAATGAGCAGTTCTTC. Its protein is CASSQDWHSGGYNEQFF. This chain links TRBV14 with TRBJ2-1, with D tentatively TRBD2 (6 bases). Trimming took off 0 bases at V and 3 bases at J, with 15 bases between the two ends. Germline V gene lookup returns CDR1 SGHDN and CDR2 FVKESK. The CDR3 runs to 17 residues.

This clonotype was detected ten times or more. The chain joins TRBV5-1 to TRBJ2-5; a possible D gene is TRBD1 (6 bases). This CDR3 spans 14 amino acids. V lost 2 bases to trimming and J lost 1 base, with 9 bases between them. Germline lookup yields CDR1 SGHRS and CDR2 YFSETQ. The CDR3 DNA reads as TGCGCCAGCAGCTTCACAGGGCCCCAAGAGACCCAGTACTTC. As protein: CASSFTGPQETQYF.

This clonotype was counted at least ten times. The chain links TRBV20-1 to TRBJ1-1, with D perhaps matching TRBD1 (6 bases). Between the trimmed V and J ends, which lost 0 bases and 2 bases, there was a span of 13 bases. CDR1 and CDR2 (germline): DFQATT, SNEGSKA (reference sequence). The CDR3 contains 15 residues. For the CDR3, the DNA is TGCAGTGCTAGAGATCAGCAGGGGTCTAACACTGAAGCTTTCTTT. Translating gives CSARDQQGSNTEAFF.

V and J are TRBV3-1 and TRBJ2-5; D might be TRBD2 (6 bases). The length of the CDR3 is 16 residues. Germline V gene data show CDR1 as LGHDT and CDR2 as YNNKEL (reference sequence). Deletions cut 5 bases from V and 3 bases from J, with 19 bases between. The CDR3 coding sequence is TGTGCCAGCAGCAACCGCCGGGACTGGGAAAAAGAGACCCAGTACTTC. This encodes CASSNRRDWEKETQYF.

In its sample, this clonotype was seen many times. This CDR3 reads CSVPNSQAGGLQDTQYF. The CDR3 bases are TGCAGCGTCCCTAACTCCCAGGCAGGGGGCCTCCAGGATACGCAGTATTTT. The chain links TRBV29-1 to TRBJ2-3; 8 nucleotides line up with TRBD1. Germline V gene lookup returns CDR1 SQVTM and CDR2 ANQGSEA. The CDR3 is 17 residues long. With 6 bases clipped from V and 6 bases from J, the junction kept 20 bases outside the gene matches.

This clonotype was observed many times. This chain connects TRBV6-5 to TRBJ1-1, with no clear D. This CDR3 is 14 amino acids long. V was pared by 4 bases and J by 0 bases, with 9 bases between. Per the germline V gene, CDR1 is MNHEY and CDR2 is SVGAGI. The CDR3 is CASSLFAMNTEAFF. DNA of the CDR3: TGTGCCAGCAGTTTGTTTGCGATGAACACTGAAGCTTTCTTT.

This clonotype was detected ten times or more. V is TRBV9 and J is TRBJ1-3; D is unresolved. The germline gives CDR1 SGDLS, CDR2 YYNGEE. Trimming pared 7 bases from V and 0 bases from J, leaving 8 bases between. The CDR3 is made up of 13 amino acids. CDR3 amino acids: CASSASSGNTIYF. In DNA, the CDR3 is TGTGCCAGCTCGGCCTCCTCTGGAAACACCATATATTTT.

This clonotype was observed many times. The chain joins TRBV18 to TRBJ1-1; the D gene is possibly TRBD1 (6 bases). Trimming took 8 bases from V and 1 from J, leaving 11 bases between them. Per the germline V gene, CDR1 is KGHSH and CDR2 is LQKENI. This CDR3 comprises 13 residues. The CDR3 spells CASETGQNTEAFF. The CDR3 coding sequence is TGTGCCAGCGAAACAGGGCAGAACACTGAAGCTTTCTTT. Together with reference TRBV18 and TRBJ1-1, the CDR3 gives the full variable domain: NAGVMQNPRHLVRRRGQEARLRCSPMKGHSHVYWYRQLPEEGLKFMVYLQKENIIDESGMPKERFSAEFPKEGPSILRIQQVVRGDSAAYFCASETGQNTEAFFGQGTRLTVV.

This clonotype was seen a few times. The chain couples TRBV4-2 to TRBJ1-2, with 9 bases lining up with TRBD1. With V trimmed by 2 bases and J by 2 bases, 6 bases remained unmatched. The CDR3 is 16 residues long. Germline V gene lookup returns CDR1 LGHNA and CDR2 YNFKEQ. The CDR3 loop reads CASSQPGQGFNYGYTF. As DNA, the CDR3 is TGTGCCAGCAGCCAACCGGGACAGGGATTCAACTATGGCTACACCTTC.

There are many counts of this clonotype. The chain combines TRBV7-9 with TRBJ2-7, with D perhaps being TRBD1 or TRBD2 (5 bases each). The germline V gene has CDR1 SEHNR and CDR2 FQNEAQ (reference sequence). This CDR3 is 15 amino acids long. Trimming removed 1 base at V and 0 bases at J, with 10 bases between. The CDR3 nucleotides are TGTGCCAGCAGCTTAGGAGGGGATTCCTCCTACGAGCAGTACTTC. It is translated as CASSLGGDSSYEQYF.

This chain connects TRBV6-2 or TRBV6-3 to TRBJ2-7; TRBD1 agrees at 10 bases. Germline CDR1 and CDR2: MNHEY and SVGEGT. This CDR3 is built from 16 residues. Germline trimming cut 7 bases from V and 4 bases from J; bases unmatched to any gene: 13. CDR3 coding DNA: TGTGCCAGCACTTTGGGCGGGACAGGGGAAATTTACGAGCAGTACTTC. Amino acid sequence: CASTLGGTGEIYEQYF.

This clonotype occurred many times. The rearrangement uses TRBV4-3 and TRBJ2-1; tentatively, D is TRBD2 (6 bases). V shed 0 bases and J shed 5 bases, with 14 bases lying between them. The CDR3 loop spans 16 amino acids. Germline CDR1 LGHNA, CDR2 YSLEER. CDR3 sequence (DNA): TGCGCCAGCAGCCAAGACTTCAAGCGGGTCCACAATGAGCAGTTCTTC. Encoded protein: CASSQDFKRVHNEQFF.

The J gene is TRBJ1-5, the V gene TRBV30; TRBD1 is a possible D gene (6 bases). V lost 0 bases and J lost 7, with 10 bases in between. This CDR3 has 13 residues. Germline CDR1 and CDR2: GTSNPN and SVGIG (reference sequence). CDR3 sequence reads: CAWSVQGRQPQHF. The CDR3 DNA follows: TGTGCCTGGAGTGTACAGGGACGGCAGCCCCAGCATTTT.

The gene calls are TRBV10-3 and TRBJ2-2; D is unresolved. Trimming took off 4 bases at V and 1 base at J, with 7 bases between the two ends. Looked up from germline, CDR1 is ENHRY and CDR2 is SYGVKD. The CDR3 covers 14 residues. This chain's CDR3 is CAISVERNTGELFF. The CDR3 coding sequence is TGTGCCATCAGTGTCGAGCGGAACACCGGGGAGCTGTTTTTT.